Detailed here is one T cell receptor (beta chain). This sample is part of a study of T cells in localized non-small cell lung cancer. Sequencing used immunoSEQ multiplex PCR; TCRdb keeps in-frame clones, though not all of them. Among about 21,000 clones listed, approximately 86% were seen once. The CDR3 loop spans 13 amino acids. The V and J genes are TRBV21-1 and TRBJ2-7; TRBD2, the table's D call, was not compared with the DNA. TRBV21-1 has pseudogene status. The starting material was PBMCs, obtained before any cancer treatment. The TCR originated in a man aged 40-75 years with stage II squamous cell lung carcinoma. In nucleotides, the CDR3 is TGTGCCAGCAGCAACCCTAGCGGGTACGAGCAGTACTTC. Its translation is CASSNPSGYEQYF.